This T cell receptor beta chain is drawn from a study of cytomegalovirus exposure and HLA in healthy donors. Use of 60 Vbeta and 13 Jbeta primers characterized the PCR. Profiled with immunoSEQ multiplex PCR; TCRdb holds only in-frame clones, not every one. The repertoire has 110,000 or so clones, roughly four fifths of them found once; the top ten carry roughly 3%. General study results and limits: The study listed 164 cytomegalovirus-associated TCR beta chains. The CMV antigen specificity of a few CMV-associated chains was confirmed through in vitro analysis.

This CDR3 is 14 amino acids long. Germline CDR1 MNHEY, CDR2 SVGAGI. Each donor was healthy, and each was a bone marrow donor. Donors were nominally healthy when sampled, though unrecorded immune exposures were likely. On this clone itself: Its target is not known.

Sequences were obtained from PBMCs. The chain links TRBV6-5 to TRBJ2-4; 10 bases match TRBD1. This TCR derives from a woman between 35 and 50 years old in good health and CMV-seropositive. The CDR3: CGTGGPSAKNIQYF. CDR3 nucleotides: TGTGGGACAGGGGGTCCATCGGCCAAAAACATTCAGTACTTC.